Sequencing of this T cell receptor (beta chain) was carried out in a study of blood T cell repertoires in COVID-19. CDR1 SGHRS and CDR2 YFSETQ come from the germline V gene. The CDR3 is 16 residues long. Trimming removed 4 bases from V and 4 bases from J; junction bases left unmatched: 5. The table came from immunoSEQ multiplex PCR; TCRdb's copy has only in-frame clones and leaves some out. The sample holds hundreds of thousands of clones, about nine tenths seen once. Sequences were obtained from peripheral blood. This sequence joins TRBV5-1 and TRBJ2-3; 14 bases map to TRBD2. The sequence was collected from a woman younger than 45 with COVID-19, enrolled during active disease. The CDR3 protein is CASSTGLAGGSDTQYF. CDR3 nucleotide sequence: TGCGCCAGCAGCACCGGACTAGCGGGAGGATCAGATACGCAGTATTTT.